This TCR beta chain is drawn from a study of T cells in Graves' hyperthyroidism and ophthalmopathy. Study-wide points: It was a median approximately six months before onset that the model predicted ophthalmopathy. A model of 13 V-J pairs discriminated ophthalmopathy from stable hyperthyroidism. Most clonotypes that expanded in the thyroid above 0.001 also showed up in blood.

The CDR3 totals 15 residues. From germline, CDR1 is MNHNS and CDR2 SASEGT. V dropped 8 bases and J dropped 2; count of bases not matched to a gene: 10. About this clonotype itself: Its antigen is currently unknown.

The investigators amplified TCR beta CDR3 regions from RNA transcripts. Initially, a first-round RT-PCR of the TCR CDR3 employed the HTBI primer set. TCRdb reprocessed the multiplex PCR reads via MiXCR and lists one record per CDR3 protein. The data show fewer than 650,000 distinct CDR3 sequences, with 14% seen just once and less than 9% held by the top ten. The receptor's source is a woman between 18 and 29 years old with Graves' ophthalmopathy. The chain uses TRBV6-1 and TRBJ2-7, with 9 bases aligning to TRBD1. Sequenced sample: blood. The chain's CDR3 is CASGQARTGAYEQYF. For the CDR3, the DNA is TGTGCCAGCGGACAGGCCCGGACAGGGGCCTACGAGCAGTACTTC.